The 17 T cell receptor beta chains below all came from one sample that was sequenced in a study of T-cell memory formation after mild COVID-19. MiXCR, run by TCRdb on the 5' RACE reads, gives a single entry per CDR3 protein. The repertoire holds a few hundred thousand distinct CDR3 sequences, with around 10% as singletons. Material for sequencing was PBMCs or a T cell subset sorted from them (not recorded which). The receptors were sampled from a man between 18 and 35 years old who had mild COVID-19 (a few samples of this study predate the infection). Cell type and time point are not known.

The chain joins TRBV5-1 to TRBJ1-2, with TRBD1 matching over 9 bases. Germline V gives CDR1 SGHRS, CDR2 YFSETQ. This CDR3 has 14 amino acids. Trimming at V came to 4 bases and at J to 4 bases, leaving 5 bases not matched to a gene. The CDR3 region has the DNA TGCGCCAGCAGCAGGGACAGGGTTTTCTATGGCTACACCTTC. Its translation: CASSRDRVFYGYTF.

This chain connects TRBV25-1 to TRBJ2-7, with 9 bases identical to TRBD2. The CDR3 consists of 15 residues. Trimming at V came to 5 bases and at J to 0 bases, leaving 5 bases not matched to a gene. Germline V gene sequence: CDR1 MGHDK, CDR2 SYGVNS. The CDR3 is CASSRLAGNSYEQYF. The CDR3 bases are TGTGCCAGCAGTCGTCTAGCGGGGAACTCCTACGAGCAGTACTTC.

The chain employs TRBV24-1 and TRBJ2-5; D is perhaps TRBD1 or TRBD2 (5 bases each). Germline V gives CDR1 KGHDR, CDR2 SFDVKD. V was cut by 5 bases and J by 1 base, with 7 bases left in between. The length of the CDR3 is 13 residues. The CDR3 DNA is TGTGCCACCAGTGTTGGGGGCCAAGAGACCCAGTACTTC. The encoded protein is CATSVGGQETQYF.

This chain connects TRBV13 to TRBJ1-2; 8 nucleotides line up with TRBD1. Trimming cost V 5 bases and J 7 bases; bases outside gene matches: 9. Germline lookup yields CDR1 PRHDT and CDR2 FYEKMQ (reference sequence). CDR3 size: 14 residues. As DNA, the CDR3 is TGTGCCAGCAGCCCAAGGACAGGGACTGGTGGCTACACCTTC. Its translation is CASSPRTGTGGYTF.

The chain recombines TRBV4-1 with TRBJ1-1; 7 bases map to TRBD1. The trim removed 4 bases at V and 4 bases at J, leaving 6 bases unmatched. The CDR3 runs to 14 residues. CDR1 and CDR2 (germline): MGHRA, YSYEKL. CDR3 sequence reads: CASSLRQGFTEAFF. The CDR3 coding sequence is TGCGCCAGCAGCCTGAGACAGGGTTTCACTGAAGCTTTCTTT.

The chain links TRBV6-2 or TRBV6-3 to TRBJ1-2; perhaps TRBD1 as D (6 bases). Germline V gene data show CDR1 as MNHEY and CDR2 as SVGEGT. CDR3 length: 15 residues. Trimming shortened V by 6 bases and J by 2 bases, and 16 bases separated the two germline ends. The CDR3 nucleotides are TGTGCCAGCAGCTACCCTCCAGGGGCGAACTATGGCTACACCTTC. It encodes CASSYPPGANYGYTF.

The chain is built from TRBV7-2 and TRBJ2-2; D remains unclear. CDR1 is SGHTA, CDR2 FQGNSA, per germline. The CDR3 covers 14 residues. V dropped 5 bases and J dropped 7 bases, with 14 bases sitting between them. This CDR3 reads CASSPAVSGGELFF. The CDR3 nucleotides are TGTGCCAGCAGCCCTGCAGTGAGTGGCGGGGAGCTGTTTTTT.

V and J are TRBV7-8 and TRBJ2-1; D may correspond to TRBD1 or TRBD2 (5 bases each). The CDR3 totals 17 residues. CDR1 is SGHVS and CDR2 is FQNEAQ in the germline V gene. V lost 1 base, J lost 0 bases, and 13 bases lay in between. DNA for the CDR3: TGTGCCAGCAGCTTAGGGACCGGGGACGTCTCCTACAATGAGCAGTTCTTC. It is translated as CASSLGTGDVSYNEQFF.

This chain links TRBV7-8 with TRBJ2-7; D gene unclear. From germline, CDR1 is SGHVS and CDR2 FQNEAQ. The germline V and J ends were trimmed by 5 bases and 7 bases, with 15 bases remaining between them. The CDR3 has 13 residues. CDR3 in DNA: TGTGCCAGCAGCCTTAGTCGCATCGAAGAGCAGTACGTC. This encodes CASSLSRIEEQYV.

The chain combines TRBV7-8 with TRBJ2-2, with unresolved D. Trimming left V 4 bases short and J 1 base short, with 13 bases between. CDR3 size: 16 residues. Germline V gene sequence: CDR1 SGHVS, CDR2 FQNEAQ. The DNA of the CDR3 is TGTGCCAGCAGCTCCCAATCCACAGTGAACACCGGGGAGCTGTTTTTT. It yields the protein CASSSQSTVNTGELFF.

This clonotype showed up just a few times. The CDR3 loop reads CASKTSGTYLQETQYF. The CDR3 region has the DNA TGCGCCAGCAAGACTAGCGGGACTTATTTACAAGAGACCCAGTACTTC. The chain carries TRBV5-1 and TRBJ2-5, with TRBD2 identical over 11 bases. Germline assignment: CDR1 SGHRS and CDR2 YFSETQ. This CDR3 has 16 residues. The V and J ends lost 6 bases and 2 bases, in that order; junction bases with no gene match: 9.

The rearrangement uses TRBV3-1 and TRBJ2-5; D tentatively reads TRBD1 or TRBD2 (5 bases each). The CDR3 has 14 residues. Germline V gene lookup returns CDR1 LGHDT and CDR2 YNNKEL (reference sequence). Trimming removed 4 bases at V and 5 bases at J, with 14 bases between. CDR3 bases: TGTGCCAGCAGCCGACGAGGGGCCCGGGAGACCCAGTACTTC. Protein: CASSRRGARETQYF.

This sequence joins TRBV6-2 or TRBV6-3 and TRBJ2-7; 7 nucleotides match TRBD2. Per germline, CDR1 MNHEY and CDR2 SVGEGT. The length of the CDR3 is 12 residues. With 6 bases clipped from V and 4 bases from J, the junction kept 3 bases outside the gene matches. This CDR3 is CASRGGSYEQYV. The CDR3 region has the DNA TGTGCCAGCAGGGGAGGGTCGTACGAGCAGTACGTC.

This clonotype has only a few counts. This sequence joins TRBV28 and TRBJ2-5; possible D gene TRBD2, 5 bases. The CDR3 consists of 13 residues. Trimming left V 11 bases short and J 1 base short, with 14 bases between. Germline V gene lookup returns CDR1 MDHEN and CDR2 SYDVKM. The CDR3 loop reads CAGSRGPQETQYF. The CDR3 DNA reads TGTGCCGGGAGTCGTGGACCCCAAGAGACCCAGTACTTC.

This chain joins TRBV25-1 and TRBJ2-7; TRBD2 aligns across 8 bases. V shed 7 bases, J shed 4 bases, and the junction held 6 bases outside the gene matches. CDR1 and CDR2 from the germline V gene are MGHDK and SYGVNS. CDR3 length: 13 residues. CDR3 amino acids: CASISGGGYEQYF. The DNA for the CDR3 is TGTGCCAGCATCTCCGGCGGGGGGTACGAGCAGTACTTC.

The gene calls are TRBV6-4 and TRBJ2-3; D remains unclear. In germline, CDR1 is MRHNA, CDR2 SNTAGT. The V and J ends lost 6 bases and 2 bases respectively, with 12 bases between them. The CDR3 is 14 residues long. CDR3 residues: CASRTSYNTDTQYF. CDR3 DNA: TGTGCCAGCAGGACATCTTACAACACAGATACGCAGTATTTT.

This clonotype was counted between two and nine times. This sequence joins TRBV5-5 and TRBJ1-6; possible D gene TRBD1, 5 bases. The germline gives CDR1 SGHKS, CDR2 YYEKEE (reference sequence). Trimming took off 1 base at V and 8 bases at J, with 16 bases between the two ends. This CDR3 has 16 amino acids. The CDR3 nucleotides read TGTGCCAGCAGCTTGCGGGGGGATGTGCCCCATTCACCCCTCCACTTT. This codes for CASSLRGDVPHSPLHF. Combining the CDR3 with reference TRBV5-5 and TRBJ1-6 gives the whole variable domain DAGVTQSPTHLIKTRGQQVTLRCSPISGHKSVSWYQQVLGQGPQFIFQYYEKEERGRGNFPDRFSARQFPNYSSELNVNALLLGDSALYLCASSLRGDVPHSPLHFGNGTRLTVT.